This T cell receptor beta chain was sequenced for a study of cytomegalovirus exposure and HLA in healthy donors. The study, taken as a whole, reports: Later genetic work tied a missense DCLRE1C variant to beta-chain V and J trimming. Both high specificity and high sensitivity reportedly marked the classifier's diagnosis of cytomegalovirus status.

Vbeta (60) and Jbeta (13) primers were used in the PCR. Data came from immunoSEQ multiplex PCR; TCRdb stores just in-frame clones and leaves some out. The sample yields roughly 200,000 clones, about 81% seen once. Germline lookup yields CDR1 MGHRA and CDR2 YSYEKL. V lost 1 base, J lost 8 bases, and 8 bases stayed unmatched. The CDR3 is 15 amino acids. Concerning this clone itself: Its antigen is still unknown. This sample includes further DNA sequences coding for the same CDR3.

The specimen was PBMCs. The origin of this receptor is a woman aged 40 to 50 in good health and CMV-seronegative. V usage is TRBV4-1 and J usage is TRBJ1-5, with 7 bases identical to TRBD1. The CDR3: CASSQVGTVKEPQHF. The CDR3 DNA sequence: TGCGCCAGCAGCCAAGTCGGGACAGTTAAGGAGCCCCAGCATTTT.